Listed here is a single T cell receptor (beta chain). This specimen belongs to a study of shared T cell receptors in the human thymus. The data were produced by immunoSEQ multiplex PCR, yet TCRdb's version contains in-frame clones alone and is incomplete. Here the sample spans more than 550,000 clones, around 87% being singletons. Germline V CDR1 and CDR2: MGHRA, YSYEKL. CDR3 length: 15 amino acids. The J segment lost 5 bases and the V segment lost 2 bases, leaving 5 bases of the junction unmatched. This sample also appeared in a second study, on human thymus T cells. That source adds: Healthy Finnish infants undergoing corrective surgery for congenital heart defects were the donors. In corrective heart surgery, resections were taken, and these provided the thymus tissue. Repertoires sampled from thymus and blood appeared biased in V and J gene usage. Related research described thymic repertoires that were highly overlapping among unrelated individuals.

This sequence joins TRBV4-1 and TRBJ2-3; 9 bases fit TRBD2. Sequencing was performed on thymocytes. The receptor was derived from a boy less than two years old with a congenital heart defect. The CDR3 is CASSQRLAEVDTQYF. DNA of the CDR3: TGCGCCAGCAGCCAAAGACTAGCGGAGGTAGATACGCAGTATTTT.